This T cell receptor (beta chain) was recovered during a study of post-analysis software for immune sequencing data. Findings and limits, study-wide: Controls showed lower frequencies than patients for a handful of TRBV segments, and TRBV5-6, TRBV5-1 and TRBV20-1 were among these.

Trimming took off 0 bases at V and 5 bases at J, with 2 bases between the two ends. The germline V gene encodes CDR1 DFQATT and CDR2 SNEGSKA (reference sequence). The CDR3 spans 11 residues. Ten or more counts support this clonotype. The antigen is not known. cDNA libraries of TCR beta carried unique molecular identifiers. One entry per CDR3 protein results from TCRdb running MiXCR on the PCR reads. The repertoire has 380,000 or so distinct CDR3 sequences, around a third of them found once; the top ten carry under 15%. Source material: blood. The chain employs TRBV20-1 and TRBJ2-1; no clear D. This TCR was recovered from a girl between 10 and 17 years old with multiple sclerosis. The CDR3 coding sequence is TGCAGTGCTAGAGAGAACAATGAGCAGTTCTTC. Its protein product is CSARENNEQFF.